Each of the 8 T cell receptor beta chains below was sequenced from the same sample in a study of response to subunit inactivated influenza vaccine. TCRdb used MiXCR to reprocess the RT-PCR reads, holding one entry per CDR3 protein. The sample includes some 500,000 distinct CDR3 sequences, less than 30% of them seen just once. The starting material was CD4+ T cells sorted from PBMCs, obtained roughly 5 days after vaccination. These receptors were collected from a man aged 45 to 65 who received an inactivated influenza vaccine.

This clonotype has a handful of counts. The V call is TRBV5-1, the J call TRBJ2-7; the D gene is possibly TRBD2 (5 bases). CDR1 SGHRS and CDR2 YFSETQ come from the germline V gene. The CDR3 totals 16 residues. V was pared by 4 bases and J by 0 bases, with 17 bases between. The CDR3 protein is CASSPEVRSFSYEQYF. The CDR3 region has the DNA TGCGCCAGCAGCCCGGAGGTCCGGTCATTCTCCTACGAGCAGTACTTC. The full variable domain, completed using reference TRBV5-1 and TRBJ2-7, is KAGVTQTPRYLIKTRGQQVTLSCSPISGHRSVSWYQQTPGQGLQFLFEYFSETQRNKGNFPGRFSGRQFSNSRSEMNVSTLELGDSALYLCASSPEVRSFSYEQYFGPGTRLTVT.

J is TRBJ2-2 and V is TRBV7-9; 7 bases line up with TRBD1. Germline V gives CDR1 SEHNR, CDR2 FQNEAQ (reference sequence). The J segment lost 2 bases and the V segment lost 9 bases, leaving 6 bases of the junction unmatched. The CDR3 is 14 amino acids. CDR3 residues: CASHRGLNTGELFF. Written as DNA, the CDR3 is TGTGCCAGTCACAGGGGTCTCAACACCGGGGAGCTGTTTTTT.

This chain links TRBV20-1 with TRBJ2-1; 7 positions match TRBD2. Germline loops: CDR1 DFQATT, CDR2 SNEGSKA (reference sequence). The CDR3 contains 17 residues. The V and J ends lost 7 bases and 0 bases, in that order; junction bases with no gene match: 15. The CDR3 DNA sequence: TGCAGTGGGACTAGAAAAACCTCTTCGAGCTCCTACAATGAGCAGTTCTTC. This gives the protein CSGTRKTSSSSYNEQFF.

The genes are TRBV12-3 or TRBV12-4 and TRBJ2-7; D not certain. This CDR3 is 12 amino acids long. The ends were cut back, 6 bases at V and 6 bases at J, with 12 bases in the middle. Here the CDR3 DNA reads TGTGCCAGCAGCTTCAGGAGCGTCGAGCAGTACTTC. This codes for CASSFRSVEQYF.

This clonotype was picked up many times. V is TRBV3-1 and J is TRBJ2-7, with 7 bases aligning to TRBD1. V was pared by 3 bases and J by 4 bases, with 9 bases of the junction left unmatched. CDR1 and CDR2 from the germline V gene are LGHDT and YNNKEL (reference sequence). The CDR3 has 15 residues. The CDR3 bases are TGTGCCAGCAGCCAGGGACCGGGACAGATTTACGAGCAGTACTTC. Amino acids: CASSQGPGQIYEQYF.

This clonotype was picked up many times. At one boundary the junction diverges from the germline segment, which might be a read error. The chain has TRBV11-2 and TRBJ2-1; no definite D call. The germline CDR1 and CDR2 sequences are SGHAT and FQNNGV. This CDR3 contains 11 residues. CDR3 sequence: CASSSFNEQFF. The CDR3 nucleotides read TGTGCCAGCAGCTCCTTCAATGAGCAGTTCTTC.

In this sample, this clonotype turned up a few times. J is TRBJ2-3 and V is TRBV20-1; TRBD2 matches at 13 bases. Per germline, CDR1 DFQATT and CDR2 SNEGSKA (reference sequence). The CDR3 is 15 amino acids. Trimming cost V 4 bases and J 4 bases; bases outside gene matches: 5. CDR3 loop: CSAILAGGSADTQYF. CDR3 in DNA: TGCAGTGCTATACTAGCGGGAGGGTCGGCAGATACGCAGTATTTT.

This clonotype was detected only a few times. The chain has TRBV4-1 and TRBJ2-5; 9 bases are a match to TRBD2. The germline V gene has CDR1 MGHRA and CDR2 YSYEKL. The CDR3 totals 15 residues. The V and J ends lost 1 base and 1 base, in that order; junction bases with no gene match: 1. The CDR3 sequence is CASSQGTSVQETQYF. The DNA for the CDR3 is TGCGCCAGCAGCCAAGGGACTAGCGTCCAAGAGACCCAGTACTTC.